This TCR beta chain derives from a study of OX40 agonist ivuxolimab in advanced cancers. In the study overall: Ivuxolimab, which targeted the costimulatory receptor OX40 (CD134), was an agonistic, fully human IgG2 monoclonal antibody. Intravenous ivuxolimab was administered to patients every 2 weeks at six dose levels: 0.01, 0.1, 0.3, 1.5, 3 and 10 mg/kg. Among the 50 to 55 dose-escalation patients, 19 had hepatocellular carcinoma, 15 or so melanoma, 9 renal cell carcinoma and 9 head and neck cancer. In the dose-escalation cohort, about four fifths of patients were male, and the mean age was roughly 56 years with a range of roughly 23 to 79. Patients were allowed to have had prior anti-PD-1, anti-PD-L1 or anti-CTLA-4 therapy, and 40% to 45% of the dose-escalation patients had previously received checkpoint inhibitors. Partial responses occurred in three dose-escalation patients: two with cutaneous melanoma and one with hepatocellular carcinoma. The purpose of peripheral TCRbeta sequencing was to test whether ivuxolimab changed TCR sequence diversity and led to clonal T-cell expansion. The paper reports the monotherapy dose-escalation portion (N of about 47 patients) of the phase I ivuxolimab trial. What the authors observed across the whole study: Clonal expansion of both CD4+ and CD8+ blood T cells was observed from baseline to week 6 at doses 0.1 to 3.0 mg/kg. Low levels of normalized T-cell clonal expansion were also seen in some nonresponding patients. In partial responders in the 0.1-3.0 mg/kg groups, normalized peripheral clonal expansion was found to be among the lowest, especially among CD8+ T cells. Antigen specificity was not determined for the clonally expanded peripheral T cells. After ivuxolimab, expanded clones were on average more numerous among CD8+ T cells than among CD4+ T cells.

The trial excluded patients who had a history of autoimmune disease or who were on systemic immunosuppression. Peripheral blood for TCR sequencing was drawn from every dose cohort at baseline, at cycle 4 day 1 and at cycle 7 day 1. Samples came from an open-label, multicenter, first-in-human phase I dose-escalation trial of ivuxolimab. Adults with locally advanced or metastatic melanoma, renal cell carcinoma, hepatocellular carcinoma or head and neck squamous cell carcinoma were enrolled in the trial. Before TCR sequencing, CD4+ and CD8+ T cells were separately sorted from peripheral blood. Genomic DNA was isolated from the sorted cells so that the TCRbeta CDR3 region could be sequenced. TCRbeta CDR3 regions were sequenced using the immunoSEQ Assay. As stored in TCRdb, this immuneACCESS dataset retains in-frame rearrangements with V and J assigned. A fraction of the clones does not appear; measured against another copy, unresolved V genes explain less than half of the discrepancy, and the remainder lacks a known reason. Within this sample are 65,000 to 80,000 clones, with over 90% of them counted one time only. The ten largest clones take up less than 0.75% of the sample.

The junction shows trimming of 0 bases on V and 5 bases on J, plus 14 bases between the germline ends. CDR1 and CDR2, per the germline V gene (reference sequence), are LNHNV and YYDKDF. From its cysteine to its phenylalanine, the CDR3 spans 15 amino acids. Just the 45-base CDR3 DNA is kept, in frame starting at base 1. For this clone: The antigen this receptor binds is unknown. It has no much larger one-base neighbor in the sample; base qualities were not kept.

The sample was CD4+ or CD8+ T cells sorted from blood, taken in a trial of the OX40 agonist ivuxolimab. The V and J genes are TRBV15 and TRBJ2-7, with the D call perhaps TRBD1 or TRBD2, as 7 bases match in each case. The receptor was isolated from an adult with an advanced solid tumor such as melanoma, head and neck, liver or kidney cancer. The nucleotides read TGTGCCACCAGCAGAGATTGGGGGGGGACAGACGAGCAGTACTTC. It codes for CATSRDWGGTDEQYF. The CDR3 plus the reference TRBV15 and TRBJ2-7 genes for the other parts give the full variable domain: DAMVIQNPRYQVTQFGKPVTLSCSQTLNHNVMYWYQQKSSQAPKLLFHYYDKDFNNEADTPDNFQSRRPNTSFCFLDIRSPGLGDTAMYLCATSRDWGGTDEQYFGPGTRLTVT.